This T cell receptor (beta chain) appears in the sequencing data of a study of blood T cell repertoires in COVID-19. Germline trimming cut 3 bases from V and 1 base from J; bases unmatched to any gene: 4. Germline V CDR1 and CDR2: KGHDR, SFDVKD. The CDR3 is made up of 15 amino acids. On this clone: This same CDR3 is encoded by further DNA sequences in the sample.

As handled by the study authors: Estimation of nucleated cell counts was performed using reference gene primer amplification. TCRdb's copy holds only in-frame clones and misses some; the assay was immunoSEQ multiplex PCR. The V and J calls and clone size were taken over from that table, and D and trimming were inferred from the DNA. The sample shows more than 250,000 clones, roughly 88% of them seen only once. This chain links TRBV24-1 with TRBJ1-1; 7 nucleotides align to TRBD1. The receptor comes from a woman aged 50 to 65 with acute or convalescent COVID-19. Source material: peripheral blood. CDR3 amino acids: CATSDPRQGNTEAFF. CDR3 sequence (DNA): TGTGCCACCAGTGATCCAAGACAGGGGAACACTGAAGCTTTCTTT.